What follows describes a single T cell receptor (beta chain). TCRdb keeps only in-frame clones here, not all; method: immunoSEQ multiplex PCR. Found here are about 100,000 clones, around 90% of them singletons; the top ten hold more than 5.5%. The data stem from a study of blood T cell repertoires in COVID-19. Germline CDR1 and CDR2: KGHSH and LQKENI. This CDR3 is 13 amino acids long. J was trimmed by 7 bases and V by 6 bases; bases with no gene match: 8. The sequenced material came from peripheral blood. The chain employs TRBV18 and TRBJ1-2; TRBD1 matches 7 bases. The clonotype originates from a man between 70 and 80 years old with acute or convalescent COVID-19. The CDR3 region has the DNA TGTGCCAGCTCTGGACAGGCCCAGGGTGGCTACACCTTC. Amino acid sequence: CASSGQAQGGYTF.